Listed below are T cell receptor beta chains from one sample, sequenced in a study of identical twins. In TCRdb, the 5' RACE reads were re-called with MiXCR into one record per CDR3 protein. The sample records about 730,000 distinct CDR3 sequences, 21% being singletons. These data also formed part of another study, on T cells expressing NK-cell markers.

Sequencing was carried out using PBMCs. These receptors were obtained from a woman between 18 and 29 years old in good health. Both conserved end residues are part of each CDR3. D genes are given only for firm matches. Some rows have no size entry. The others give once, few or many, or a class for an expanded clone.

few	TRBV4-3	TRBJ2-7	TRBD2	CASSQDRLARYEQYF	TGCGCCAGCAGCCAAGACCGACTAGCGCGCTACGAGCAGTACTTC
.	TRBV5-1	TRBJ2-1	TRBD1	CASSLTGTGFDEQFF	TGCGCCAGCAGCTTGACCGGGACAGGGTTCGATGAGCAGTTCTTC
.	TRBV6-5	TRBJ2-5	.	CAARGSQETQYF	TGTGCGGCACGGGGGAGTCAAGAGACCCAGTACTTC
many	TRBV5-1	TRBJ2-7	.	CASSHGPSYEQYF	TGCGCCAGCAGCCACGGACCCTCCTACGAGCAGTACTTC
many	TRBV6-5	TRBJ1-6	.	CASSHVPPEKNSPLHF	TGTGCCAGCAGTCACGTCCCCCCGGAGAAGAATTCACCCCTCCACTTT
.	TRBV29-1	TRBJ2-7	.	CSAAPHAPYEQYF	TGCAGCGCAGCCCCCCACGCGCCCTACGAGCAGTACTTC
.	TRBV29-1	TRBJ2-5	.	CSVVLRRPPETQYF	TGCAGCGTTGTTCTCAGAAGACCCCCAGAGACCCAGTACTTC
few	TRBV20-1	TRBJ2-1	.	CSAPGVRLGNEQFF	TGCAGTGCTCCAGGGGTCCGCCTGGGCAATGAGCAGTTCTTC
few	TRBV10-3	TRBJ2-3	TRBD2	CAISPTRLAGADTQYF	TGTGCCATCAGTCCGACCCGACTAGCGGGAGCCGATACGCAGTATTTT
few	TRBV12-3/TRBV12-4	TRBJ2-3	.	CASDYLQGSRDTQYF	TGTGCCAGCGATTACCTCCAGGGAAGTAGGGATACGCAGTATTTT
few	TRBV12-3/TRBV12-4	TRBJ2-1	TRBD1	CAGSGGNEQFF	TGTGCCGGGTCAGGGGGCAATGAGCAGTTCTTC
.	TRBV10-2	TRBJ2-5	.	CASSDTGLPQETQYF	TGCGCCAGCAGTGACACAGGGCTACCCCAAGAGACCCAGTACTTC
few	TRBV6-5	TRBJ2-3	TRBD2	CASSYSPRLAPSTDTQYF	TGTGCCAGCAGTTACTCCCCGAGACTAGCGCCTAGCACAGATACGCAGTATTTT
few	TRBV24-1	TRBJ2-1	TRBD2	CATNGSGGQHNEQFF	TGTGCCACCAATGGGAGCGGGGGGCAGCACAATGAGCAGTTCTTC
many	TRBV3-1	TRBJ2-7	TRBD2	CASSQRLAGSYEQYF	TGTGCCAGCAGCCAGCGACTAGCGGGGTCCTACGAGCAGTACTTC
few	TRBV12-3/TRBV12-4	TRBJ2-2	.	CASLVNTGELFF	TGTGCCAGTCTAGTGAACACCGGGGAGCTGTTTTTT